This T cell receptor beta chain was identified during a study of T cells after yellow fever vaccination (dated by TCRdb to about 2019). General notes on the study: The SMART-Seq v4 Ultra Low Input RNA kit was used to prepare libraries from fractions with low cell numbers. To track T-cell clones before and after primary and booster YFV17D yellow fever vaccination, bulk TCR alpha and beta repertoires were sequenced longitudinally. Bulk PBMC replicates and cell subsets were isolated from blood drawn at multiple timepoints before and after both primary and secondary immunization. Two healthy male donors, one aged 18 to 30 and one aged 30 to 40 years, made up the cohort. Summary of the overall study and its limitations: FACS-sorted repertoires could contain abundant contaminating clonotypes from the bulk population, so computational filtering was required. The secondary T-cell response was weaker than the primary response but faster, peaking on day 5 instead of day 15. Most clones expanded after primary vaccination (96% of CD4 and roughly 90% of CD8) were re-detected after the booster, suggesting that broad memory maintenance occurred. A small fraction of clonotypes showed up in both the CD4 and CD8 compartments, probably as a result of convergent recombination. The study included only two donors, which limits how far the findings can be generalized.

In the paper's terms, the treatment or condition label means: live attenuated yellow fever vaccine strain. At each blood-draw timepoint, two biological replicates of bulk PBMCs were obtained. PBMCs were isolated from peripheral blood using a standard Ficoll-Paque protocol. RNA was extracted with TriZol from bulk PBMCs, CD4 and CD8 fractions, and dextramer-positive and dextramer-negative fractions. Spanning cysteine to phenylalanine, the CDR3 consists of 15 amino acids. Only the CDR3 region is kept as DNA, spanning 45 bases read in frame from base 1. Trimming removed 4 bases from V and 7 bases from J; the gene matches leave 8 bases unexplained. Looking up the germline V gene (reference sequence) yields CDR1 SEHNR and CDR2 FQNEAQ. TCR cDNA was made using 5'RACE template switching, a step that added a universal primer site and unique molecular identifiers. Priming for cDNA synthesis came from both the TCR alpha and TCR beta constant segments. Library amplification used two PCR steps, and the second PCR step added sample barcodes and sequencing adapters. Sequencing of libraries was done on Illumina HiSeq 2500 (2x100 bp) or NovaSeq (2x150 bp). Regarding the original processing steps: MIGEC was used to demultiplex reads and collapse the reads into UMI consensus sequences, and MiXCR was used for V(D)J alignment. Using edgeR on replicate PBMC samples, clonotypes were called vaccine-responding if FDR was below 0.01 and the log2 fold change was above 5 up to day 15. Each bulk clonotype was labeled CD4 or CD8 based on which sequenced repertoire, CD4 or CD8, contained the clonotype at higher abundance. The raw public data were reprocessed by TCRdb itself: fastp quality trimming at Q25, MiXCR clonotype calling, in-frame beta chains only. Identical CDR3 protein sequences are pooled into one entry, listed with their most common genes and DNA. What appears here as the V and J calls and clone size reflects TCRdb's work, not the paper's. The sample includes a few hundred thousand distinct CDR3 sequences, with about 6.6% observed a single time. The ten largest account for roughly a sixth of the sample.

Points on this clonotype: The clone's antigen remains unknown. No base quality values were provided; no much bigger clone lies one nucleotide off.

The starting material was PBMCs, obtained roughly 46 days after the first yellow fever vaccination. This TCR came from a man aged 18-30 years who received the YFV17D yellow fever vaccine. The V and J segments used are TRBV7-9 and TRBJ2-1; 9 bases in the junction line up with TRBD2. The encoded CDR3 is CASSSSGGKWNEQFF. The DNA sequence is TGTGCCAGCAGCTCCAGCGGGGGGAAGTGGAATGAGCAGTTCTTC.